Below, 10 T cell receptor beta chains from the same sample are listed, as sequenced in a study of a mutant IDH1 vaccine in newly diagnosed glioma (TCRdb year 2021). The library was produced with the immunoSEQ multiplex PCR assay. Imported from immuneACCESS, the table was reduced by TCRdb to in-frame sequences with V and J called. These copies leave out some clones; in studies compared against another copy, an unresolved V gene accounts for under half, and the cause of the remainder is not known. The sample table contains 31,000 or so clones; only one count was recorded for about 80% of them. The leading ten clones occupy approximately 11% of the sample. The antigens for these receptors are not known. This specimen's time point label, per the study, means: week 35, safety follow-up. Every vaccine dose consisted of 300 ug of a 20-mer mutant IDH1 peptide in Montanide, administered subcutaneously together with topical imiquimod.

Source: PBMCs, taken from a glioma patient whose treatment included an IDH1 peptide vaccine. Receptors originate from a woman in her 40s with glioma.

This chain connects TRBV6-1 to TRBJ2-7; D may be TRBD1 (6 bases). The CDR3 consists of 14 residues. Germline values: CDR1 MNHNS, CDR2 SASEGT. Trimming shortened V by 7 bases and J by 5 bases, and 18 bases separated the two germline ends. The CDR3 region has the DNA TGTGCCAGCACCCCGGGACATGGGAACCACGAGCAGTACTTC. Its translation is CASTPGHGNHEQYF.

This clone is a singleton in its sample. The rearrangement links TRBV5-6 to TRBJ2-5; maybe TRBD1 (6 bases). CDR1 is SGHDT and CDR2 is YYEEEE in the germline V gene. V was trimmed by 2 bases and J by 5 bases, leaving 7 bases between them. The CDR3 is made up of 12 amino acids. The CDR3 DNA reads as TGTGCCAGCAGCTTTCAGGGGGAGACCCAGTACTTC. It encodes CASSFQGETQYF.

This clone was observed a few times. V is TRBV7-8 and J is TRBJ1-1, with 9 bases matching TRBD1. Trimming cost V 5 bases and J 6 bases; bases outside gene matches: 10. CDR1 is SGHVS, CDR2 FQNEAQ, per germline. The CDR3 runs 15 residues. The CDR3 spells CASSVGGQGSAEAFF. The CDR3 nucleotides read TGTGCCAGCAGCGTGGGGGGACAGGGCTCCGCTGAAGCTTTCTTT.

The chain carries TRBV25-1 and TRBJ2-3; 9 positions agree with TRBD1. The CDR3 length is 15 residues. V was clipped by 1 base and J by 5 bases; unmatched bases: 4. CDR1 and CDR2 (germline): MGHDK, SYGVNS. The CDR3 sequence is CASSEWTGDGDTQYF. The DNA for the CDR3 is TGTGCCAGCAGTGAATGGACAGGGGACGGAGATACGCAGTATTTT.

V is TRBV29-1 and J is TRBJ2-7; TRBD1 agrees at 8 bases. Germline lookup yields CDR1 SQVTM and CDR2 ANQGSEA. The CDR3 is made up of 13 amino acids. V lost 6 bases to trimming and J lost 3 bases; unmatched junction nucleotides: 7. CDR3 protein: CSVCGQGGYEQYF. CDR3 DNA sequence: TGCAGCGTCTGTGGACAGGGAGGCTACGAGCAGTACTTC.

Notes on this clone: Sequence at one end of the junction differs from germline and may be a read error. The V and J genes are TRBV2 and TRBJ2-7; unclear D gene. The CDR3 is 14 amino acids. Germline V lookup: CDR1 SNHLY, CDR2 FYNNEI. The CDR3 here is CASSEDLSSYEQYF. DNA of the CDR3: TGTGCCAGCAGCGAAGACCTTAGCTCCTACGAGCAGTACTTC.

This clone was seen once. The CDR3 is CASSFGHFSNQPQHF. The CDR3 nucleotides read TGTGCCAGCAGTTTTGGACATTTTAGCAATCAGCCCCAGCATTTT. The chain has TRBV6-1 and TRBJ1-5; a weak D match, TRBD1 (5 bases). The CDR3 is 15 residues long. Germline assignment: CDR1 MNHNS and CDR2 SASEGT. V lost 5 bases and J lost 0, with 11 bases in between.

This clone was recorded a few times. CDR3 in amino acids: CASSLESSYNSPLHF. Here the CDR3 DNA reads TGTGCCAGCAGCTTGGAGAGCTCCTATAATTCACCCCTCCACTTT. The chain is built from TRBV7-2 and TRBJ1-6; D unclear. The CDR3 contains 15 residues. The germline V and J ends were trimmed by 3 bases and 0 bases, with 6 bases remaining between them. CDR1 and CDR2 from the germline V gene are SGHTA and FQGNSA.

The chain carries TRBV6-1 and TRBJ1-5; no reliable D call. Trimming cost V 3 bases and J 4 bases, with 4 bases left between them. The CDR3 length is 12 residues. Germline lookup yields CDR1 MNHNS and CDR2 SASEGT. The CDR3 reads CASSDGNQPQHF. As DNA, the CDR3 is TGTGCCAGCAGTGACGGGAATCAGCCCCAGCATTTT.

The chain carries TRBV6-5 and TRBJ1-3; D is undetermined. The CDR3 length is 14 residues. Trimming left V 6 bases short and J 1 base short, with 10 bases between. Looked up from germline, CDR1 is MNHEY and CDR2 is SVGAGI. The CDR3 spells CASSVRRSGNTIYF. Written as DNA, the CDR3 is TGTGCCAGCAGCGTAAGGCGGTCTGGAAACACCATATATTTT.